The 3 T cell receptor beta chains below come from one sample, sequenced in a study of cytomegalovirus exposure and HLA in healthy donors. A multiplex PCR was run with 60 Vbeta primers and 13 Jbeta primers. Profiled with immunoSEQ multiplex PCR; TCRdb holds only in-frame clones, not every one. The sample has under 300,000 clones; roughly four fifths are singletons. Sample: PBMCs. Receptors originate from a woman in her forties in good health and CMV-seropositive.

The chain joins TRBV28 to TRBJ2-1; the match to TRBD2 covers 11 bases. The CDR3 covers 15 residues. The V gene's germline CDR1 is MDHEN and CDR2 SYDVKM. V dropped 5 bases and J dropped 8; count of bases not matched to a gene: 8. The CDR3 DNA reads as TGTGCCAGCAGTCCCGGACTAGCGGGTTCGTATGAGCAGTTCTTC. This encodes CASSPGLAGSYEQFF.

There are a few counts of this clone. The rearrangement links TRBV30 to TRBJ1-1; 9 positions match TRBD1. The V gene's germline CDR1 is GTSNPN and CDR2 SVGIG (reference sequence). Trimming at V came to 0 bases and at J to 1 base, leaving 12 bases not matched to a gene. The CDR3 contains 18 residues. CDR3 in DNA: TGTGCCTGGAGTGTATTGGGGACAGGGAAAGGAAGGAACACTGAAGCTTTCTTT. The encoded protein is CAWSVLGTGKGRNTEAFF.

This sequence joins TRBV13 and TRBJ1-1; D gene uncertain. Trimming shortened V by 2 bases and J by 4 bases, and 11 bases separated the two germline ends. The germline CDR1 and CDR2 sequences are PRHDT and FYEKMQ (reference sequence). CDR3 length: 14 residues. The CDR3 reads CASSLRGEITEAFF. CDR3 bases: TGTGCCAGCAGCTTACGCGGGGAAATCACTGAAGCTTTCTTT.